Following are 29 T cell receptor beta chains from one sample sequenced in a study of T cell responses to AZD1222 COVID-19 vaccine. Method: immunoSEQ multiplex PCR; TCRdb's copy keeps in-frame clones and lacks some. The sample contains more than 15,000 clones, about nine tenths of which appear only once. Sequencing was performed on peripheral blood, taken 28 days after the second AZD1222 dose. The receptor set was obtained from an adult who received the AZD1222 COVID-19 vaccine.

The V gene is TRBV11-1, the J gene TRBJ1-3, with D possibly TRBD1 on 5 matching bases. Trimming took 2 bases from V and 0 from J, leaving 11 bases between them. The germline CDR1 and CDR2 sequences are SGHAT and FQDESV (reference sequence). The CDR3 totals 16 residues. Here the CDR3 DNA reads TGTGCCAGCAGCTTACGTGGGGCAGGCTCTGGAAACACCATATATTTT. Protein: CASSLRGAGSGNTIYF.

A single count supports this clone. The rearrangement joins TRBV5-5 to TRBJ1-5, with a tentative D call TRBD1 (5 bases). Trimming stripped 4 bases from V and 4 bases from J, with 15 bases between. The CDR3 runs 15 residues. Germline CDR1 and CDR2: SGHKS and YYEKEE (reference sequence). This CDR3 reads CASSRGDGGNQPQHF. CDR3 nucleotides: TGTGCCAGCAGCCGAGGTGACGGGGGAAATCAGCCCCAGCATTTT.

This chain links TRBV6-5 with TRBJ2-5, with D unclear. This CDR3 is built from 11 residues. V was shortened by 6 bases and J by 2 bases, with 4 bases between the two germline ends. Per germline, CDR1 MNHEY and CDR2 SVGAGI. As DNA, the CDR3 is TGTGCCAGCAGACGACAAGAGACCCAGTACTTC. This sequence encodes CASRRQETQYF.

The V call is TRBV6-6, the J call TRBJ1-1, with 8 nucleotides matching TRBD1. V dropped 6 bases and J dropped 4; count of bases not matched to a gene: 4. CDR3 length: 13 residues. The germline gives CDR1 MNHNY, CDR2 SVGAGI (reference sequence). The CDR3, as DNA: TGTGCCAGCAGCCCCACAGGGGGCACTGAAGCTTTCTTT. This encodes CASSPTGGTEAFF.

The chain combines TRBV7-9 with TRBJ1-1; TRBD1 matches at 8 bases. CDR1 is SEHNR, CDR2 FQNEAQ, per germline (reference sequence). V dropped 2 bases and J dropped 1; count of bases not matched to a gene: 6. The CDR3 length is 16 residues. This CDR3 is CASSLSFGTGNTEAFF. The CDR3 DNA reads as TGTGCCAGCAGCTTAAGTTTCGGGACAGGGAACACTGAAGCTTTCTTT.

For the CDR3, the DNA is TGCGCCAGCAGCTTGGGCACCGGGACAGCACTGAGAGCGTCCTACAATGAGCAGTTCTTC. Translated: CASSLGTGTALRASYNEQFF. The chain links TRBV5-1 to TRBJ2-1, with TRBD1 matching 7 bases. The germline gives CDR1 SGHRS, CDR2 YFSETQ. V gave up 0 bases and J gave up 1 base; unmatched junction bases: 16. There are 20 residues in the CDR3.

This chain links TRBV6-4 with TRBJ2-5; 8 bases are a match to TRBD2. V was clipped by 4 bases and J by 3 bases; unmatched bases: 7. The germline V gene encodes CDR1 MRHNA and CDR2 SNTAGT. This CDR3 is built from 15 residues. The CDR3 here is CASSGGPGGKETQYF. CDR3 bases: TGTGCCAGCAGTGGTGGTCCGGGGGGGAAAGAGACCCAGTACTTC.

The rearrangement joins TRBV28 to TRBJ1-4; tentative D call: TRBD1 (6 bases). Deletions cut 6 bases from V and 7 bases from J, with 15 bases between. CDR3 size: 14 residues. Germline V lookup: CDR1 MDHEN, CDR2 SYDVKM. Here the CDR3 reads CASRPGALGEKLFF. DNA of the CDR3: TGTGCCAGCAGACCAGGGGCCCTTGGTGAAAAACTGTTTTTT.

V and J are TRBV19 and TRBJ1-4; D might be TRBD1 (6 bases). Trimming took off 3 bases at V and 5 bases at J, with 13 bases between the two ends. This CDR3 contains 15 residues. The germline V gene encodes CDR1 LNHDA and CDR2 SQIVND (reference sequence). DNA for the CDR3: TGTGCCAGTAGTATGTCCGGGACATTGAATGAAAAACTGTTTTTT. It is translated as CASSMSGTLNEKLFF. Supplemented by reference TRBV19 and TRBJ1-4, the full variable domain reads DGGITQSPKYLFRKEGQNVTLSCEQNLNHDAMYWYRQDPGQGLRLIYYSQIVNDFQKGDIAEGYSVSREKKESFPLTVTSAQKNPTAFYLCASSMSGTLNEKLFFGSGTQLSVL.

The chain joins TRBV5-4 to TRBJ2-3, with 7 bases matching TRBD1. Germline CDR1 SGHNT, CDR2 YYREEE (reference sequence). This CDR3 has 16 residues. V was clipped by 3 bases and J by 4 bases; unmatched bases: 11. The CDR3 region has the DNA TGTGCCAGCAGCTCCCCACAGGGGAGAGGGTCAGATACGCAGTATTTT. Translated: CASSSPQGRGSDTQYF.

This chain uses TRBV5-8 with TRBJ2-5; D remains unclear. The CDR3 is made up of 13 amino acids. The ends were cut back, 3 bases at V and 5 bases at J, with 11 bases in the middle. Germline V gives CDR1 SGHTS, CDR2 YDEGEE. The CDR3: CASSYLFGETQYF. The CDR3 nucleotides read TGTGCCAGCAGCTACCTGTTTGGGGAGACCCAGTACTTC.

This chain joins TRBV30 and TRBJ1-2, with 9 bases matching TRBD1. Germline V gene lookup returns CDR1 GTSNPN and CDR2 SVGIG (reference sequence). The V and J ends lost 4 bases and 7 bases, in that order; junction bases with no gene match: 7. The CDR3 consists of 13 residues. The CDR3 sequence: CAWNADRGGGYTF. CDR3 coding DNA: TGTGCCTGGAACGCGGACAGGGGCGGTGGCTACACCTTC.

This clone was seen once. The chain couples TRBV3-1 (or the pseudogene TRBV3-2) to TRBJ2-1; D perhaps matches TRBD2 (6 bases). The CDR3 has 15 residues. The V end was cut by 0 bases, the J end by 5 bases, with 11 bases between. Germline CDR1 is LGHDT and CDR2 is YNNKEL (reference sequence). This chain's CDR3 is CASSQEFGGNNEQFF. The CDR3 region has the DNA TGTGCCAGCAGCCAAGAATTTGGAGGGAACAATGAGCAGTTCTTC.

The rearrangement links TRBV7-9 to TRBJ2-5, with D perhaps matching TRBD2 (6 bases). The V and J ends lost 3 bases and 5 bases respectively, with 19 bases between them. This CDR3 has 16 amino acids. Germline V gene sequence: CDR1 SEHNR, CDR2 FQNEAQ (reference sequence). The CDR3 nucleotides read TGTGCCAGCAGCTTCTTCATTGTAGCGGAGGGGGAGACCCAGTACTTC. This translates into CASSFFIVAEGETQYF.

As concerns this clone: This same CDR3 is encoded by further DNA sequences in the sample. The CDR3 DNA sequence: TGTGCCAGCAGCCAAGATTCACGACTAGCCAAAAACATTCAGTACTTC. This gives the protein CASSQDSRLAKNIQYF. This sequence joins TRBV14 and TRBJ2-4; D is unresolved. The germline CDR1 and CDR2 sequences are SGHDN and FVKESK. The ends were cut back, 0 bases at V and 0 bases at J, with 9 bases in the middle. The CDR3 has 16 residues.

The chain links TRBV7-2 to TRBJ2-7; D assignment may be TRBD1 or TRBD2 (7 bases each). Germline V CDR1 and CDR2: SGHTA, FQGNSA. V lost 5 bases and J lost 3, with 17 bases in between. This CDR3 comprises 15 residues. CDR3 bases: TGTGCCAGCAGCCTCAGGGGGGGGGTAAACTACGAGCAGTACGTC. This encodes CASSLRGGVNYEQYV.

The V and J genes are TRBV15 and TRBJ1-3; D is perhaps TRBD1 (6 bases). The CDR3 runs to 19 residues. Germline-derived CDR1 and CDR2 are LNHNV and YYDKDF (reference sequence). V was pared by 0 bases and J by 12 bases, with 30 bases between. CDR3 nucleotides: TGTGCCACCAGCAGAGATTTGTGGGGTGAAGAGGCTGGCAGGGGTTACATATATTTT. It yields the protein CATSRDLWGEEAGRGYIYF.

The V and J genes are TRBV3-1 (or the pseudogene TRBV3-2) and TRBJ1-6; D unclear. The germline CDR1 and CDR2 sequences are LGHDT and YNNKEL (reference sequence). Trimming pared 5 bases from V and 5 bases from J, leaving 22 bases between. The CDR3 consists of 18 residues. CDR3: CASSMEGPFIHHNSPLHF. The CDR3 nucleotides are TGTGCCAGCAGCATGGAGGGTCCATTCATACATCATAATTCACCCCTCCACTTT.

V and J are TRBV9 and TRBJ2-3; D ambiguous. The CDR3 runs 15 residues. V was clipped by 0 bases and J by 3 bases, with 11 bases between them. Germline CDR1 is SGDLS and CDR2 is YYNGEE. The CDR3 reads CASSVDVEVTDTQYF. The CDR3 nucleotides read TGTGCCAGCAGCGTAGATGTTGAGGTTACAGATACGCAGTATTTT.

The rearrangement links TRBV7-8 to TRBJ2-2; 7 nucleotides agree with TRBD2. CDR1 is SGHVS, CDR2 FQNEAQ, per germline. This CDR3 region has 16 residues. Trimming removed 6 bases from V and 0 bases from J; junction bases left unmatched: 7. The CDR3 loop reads CASRPQRGTNTGELFF. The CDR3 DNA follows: TGTGCCAGCAGGCCTCAGCGGGGAACGAACACCGGGGAGCTGTTTTTT.

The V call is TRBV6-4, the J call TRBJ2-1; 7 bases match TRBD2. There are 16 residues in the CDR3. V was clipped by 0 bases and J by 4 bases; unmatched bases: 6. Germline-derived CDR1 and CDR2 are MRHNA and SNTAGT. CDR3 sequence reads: CASSDSTSGDYNEQFF. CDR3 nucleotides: TGTGCCAGCAGTGACTCGACCAGCGGGGATTACAATGAGCAGTTCTTC.

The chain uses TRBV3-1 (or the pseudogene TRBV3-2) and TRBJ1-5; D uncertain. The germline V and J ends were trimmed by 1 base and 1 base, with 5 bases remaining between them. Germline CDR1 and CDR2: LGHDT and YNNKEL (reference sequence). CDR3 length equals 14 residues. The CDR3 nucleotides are TGTGCCAGCAGCCAAGTAGGGAGCAATCAGCCCCAGCATTTT. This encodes CASSQVGSNQPQHF.

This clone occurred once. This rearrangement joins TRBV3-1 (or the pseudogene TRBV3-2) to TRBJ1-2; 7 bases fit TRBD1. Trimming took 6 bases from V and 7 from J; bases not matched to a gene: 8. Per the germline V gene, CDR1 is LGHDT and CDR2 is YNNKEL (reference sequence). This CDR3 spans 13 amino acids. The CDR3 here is CASSLNRGRGYTF. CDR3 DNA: TGTGCCAGCAGTCTCAACAGGGGACGTGGCTACACCTTC.

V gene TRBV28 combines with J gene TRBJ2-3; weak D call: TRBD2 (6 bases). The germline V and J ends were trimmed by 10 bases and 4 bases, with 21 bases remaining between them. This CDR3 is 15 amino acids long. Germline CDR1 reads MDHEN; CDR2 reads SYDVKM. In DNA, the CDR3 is TGTGCCACCGCACCTGGACCAGTAGCGGCAGATACGCAGTATTTT. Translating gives CATAPGPVAADTQYF.

CDR3 nucleotide sequence: TGTGCCACCAGTGATTCTCTTCAGGGAGACACTGAAGCTTTCTTT. Amino acid sequence: CATSDSLQGDTEAFF. The V call is TRBV24-1, the J call TRBJ1-1; tentative D call: TRBD1 (5 bases). CDR3 length: 15 residues. Germline V CDR1 and CDR2: KGHDR, SFDVKD. The V and J ends lost 2 bases and 3 bases respectively, with 12 bases between them.

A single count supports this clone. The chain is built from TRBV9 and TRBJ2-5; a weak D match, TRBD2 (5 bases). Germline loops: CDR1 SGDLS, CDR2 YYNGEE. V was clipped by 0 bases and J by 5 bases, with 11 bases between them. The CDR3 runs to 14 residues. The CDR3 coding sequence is TGTGCCAGCAGCGTAGTGGACTCCTCGGAGACCCAGTACTTC. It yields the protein CASSVVDSSETQYF.

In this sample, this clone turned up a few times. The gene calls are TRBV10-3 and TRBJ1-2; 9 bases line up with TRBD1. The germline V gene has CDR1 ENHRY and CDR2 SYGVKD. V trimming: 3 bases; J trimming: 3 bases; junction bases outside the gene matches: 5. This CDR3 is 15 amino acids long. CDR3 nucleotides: TGTGCCATCAGTGAATACAGGGGGCGCGACTATGGCTACACCTTC. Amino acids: CAISEYRGRDYGYTF.

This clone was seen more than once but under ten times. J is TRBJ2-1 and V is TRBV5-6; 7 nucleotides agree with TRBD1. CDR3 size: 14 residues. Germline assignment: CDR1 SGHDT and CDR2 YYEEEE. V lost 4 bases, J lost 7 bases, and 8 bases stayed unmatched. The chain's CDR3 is CASSARTGQNEQFF. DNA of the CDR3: TGTGCCAGCAGCGCCCGGACAGGCCAAAATGAGCAGTTCTTC.

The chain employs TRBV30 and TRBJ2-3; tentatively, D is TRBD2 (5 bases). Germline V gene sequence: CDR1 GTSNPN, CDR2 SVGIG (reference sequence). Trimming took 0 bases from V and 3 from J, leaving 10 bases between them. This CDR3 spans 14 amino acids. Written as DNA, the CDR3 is TGTGCCTGGAGTGTGGGTCTAGCAACAGATACGCAGTATTTT. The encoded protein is CAWSVGLATDTQYF.